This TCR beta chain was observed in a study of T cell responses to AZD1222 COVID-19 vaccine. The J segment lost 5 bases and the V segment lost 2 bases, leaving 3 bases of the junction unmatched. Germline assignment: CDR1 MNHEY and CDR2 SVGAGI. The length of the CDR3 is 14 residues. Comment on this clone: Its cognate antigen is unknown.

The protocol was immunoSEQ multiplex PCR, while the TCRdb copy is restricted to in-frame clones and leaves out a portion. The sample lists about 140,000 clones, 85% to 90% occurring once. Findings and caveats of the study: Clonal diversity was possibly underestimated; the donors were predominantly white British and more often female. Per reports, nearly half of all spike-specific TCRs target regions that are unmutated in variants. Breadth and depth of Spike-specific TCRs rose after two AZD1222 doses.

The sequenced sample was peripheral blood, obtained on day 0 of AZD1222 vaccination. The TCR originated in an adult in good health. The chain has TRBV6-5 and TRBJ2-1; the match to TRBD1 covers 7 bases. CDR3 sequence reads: CASSYQQGNNEQFF. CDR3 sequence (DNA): TGTGCCAGCAGTTACCAACAGGGGAACAATGAGCAGTTCTTC.